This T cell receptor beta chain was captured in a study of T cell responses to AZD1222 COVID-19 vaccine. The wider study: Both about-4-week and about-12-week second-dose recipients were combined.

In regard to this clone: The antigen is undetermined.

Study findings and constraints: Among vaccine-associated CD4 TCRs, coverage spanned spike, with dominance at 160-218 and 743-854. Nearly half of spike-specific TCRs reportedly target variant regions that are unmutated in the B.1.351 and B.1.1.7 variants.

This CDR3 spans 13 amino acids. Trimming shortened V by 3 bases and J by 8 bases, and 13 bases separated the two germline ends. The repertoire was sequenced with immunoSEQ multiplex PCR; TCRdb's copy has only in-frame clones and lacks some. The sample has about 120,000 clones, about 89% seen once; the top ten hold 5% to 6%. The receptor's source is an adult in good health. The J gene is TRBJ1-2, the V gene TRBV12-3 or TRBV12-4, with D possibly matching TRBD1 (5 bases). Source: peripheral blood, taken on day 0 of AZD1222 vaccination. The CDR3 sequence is CASSLDIQLGYTF. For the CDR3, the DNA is TGTGCCAGCAGTTTGGACATCCAGCTAGGCTACACCTTC.